The next 20 T cell receptor beta chains were all read from a single sample in a study of T cell repertoires in aging, cancer and after chemotherapy. The template was genomic DNA from peripheral blood, not RNA. TRB rearrangements spanning V, D and J were amplified using mixed TRB-A/B primers. TCRdb independently ran MiXCR on the multiplex PCR reads; one entry per CDR3 protein. Among thousands of distinct CDR3 sequences, about 30% were seen once, and the ten largest hold 7% to 9.5%. The sequenced material came from blood. The origin of the receptors is a human donor with a blood cancer.

This rearrangement joins TRBV5-4 to TRBJ2-3, with 9 bases matching TRBD2. CDR1 and CDR2 from the germline V gene are SGHNT and YYREEE (reference sequence). This CDR3 region has 15 residues. After removal of 2 bases from V and 1 base from J, the junction contained 2 bases not matched to a gene. The chain's CDR3 is CASSFWTSGTDTQYF. The CDR3 nucleotides read TGTGCCAGCAGCTTTTGGACTAGCGGCACAGATACGCAGTATTTT.

By sample fraction, this clonotype is medium-sized. This rearrangement joins TRBV5-5 to TRBJ1-4; D possibly corresponds to TRBD1 (5 bases). CDR1 is SGHKS, CDR2 YYEKEE, per germline (reference sequence). There are 14 residues in the CDR3. The germline V and J ends were trimmed by 0 bases and 8 bases, with 11 bases remaining between them. The CDR3: CASSLAPGREKLFF. The CDR3, as DNA: TGTGCCAGCAGCTTGGCCCCGGGACGAGAAAAACTGTTTTTT.

This clonotype was observed a few times. The V gene is TRBV7-9, the J gene TRBJ1-1; D remains unclear. The germline gives CDR1 SEHNR, CDR2 FQNEAQ (reference sequence). V lost 5 bases and J 5 bases, leaving 15 bases between the germline ends. The CDR3 runs to 14 residues. CDR3 DNA: TGTGCCAGCAGCCCTACACGGATGCGGACTGAAGCTTTCTTT. Amino acid sequence: CASSPTRMRTEAFF.

As concerns this clonotype: Given the absence of the conserved phenylalanine or tryptophan at the CDR3 end, a read error is likely. The chain links TRBV5-1 to TRBJ2-1; TRBD1 matches 7 bases. The CDR3 consists of 15 residues. Germline V lookup: CDR1 SGHRS, CDR2 YFSETQ. J lost 5 bases, V lost 0 bases, and 5 bases had no gene match. The CDR3 coding sequence is TGCGCCAGCAGCTTGGCAAGGGACAGAAACAATGAGCAGTTCTGC. It translates to CASSLARDRNNEQFC.

The chain joins TRBV11-2 to TRBJ1-1, with D unresolved. The V gene lost 4 bases and the J gene lost 3 bases, with 6 bases spanning the gap. Germline V gives CDR1 SGHAT, CDR2 FQNNGV. The length of the CDR3 is 12 residues. CDR3 sequence reads: CASSWEYTEAFF. The CDR3 DNA sequence: TGTGCCAGCAGCTGGGAATACACTGAAGCTTTCTTT.

This clonotype is medium-sized in the sample. The chain carries TRBV19 and TRBJ2-1, with D possibly TRBD2 on 6 matching bases. V dropped 0 bases and J dropped 3 bases, with 15 bases sitting between them. Per germline, CDR1 LNHDA and CDR2 SQIVND (reference sequence). This CDR3 region has 17 residues. In nucleotides, the CDR3 is TGTGCCAGTAGTATAGATGGAGGGGAGGAAGGCTACAATGAGCAGTTCTTC. Its protein product is CASSIDGGEEGYNEQFF.

This clonotype was detected only a few times. The chain recombines TRBV7-2 with TRBJ2-1, with D maybe TRBD1 (6 bases). V shed 10 bases and J shed 0 bases, with 13 bases lying between them. Germline CDR1 is SGHTA and CDR2 is FQGNSA. CDR3 length: 14 amino acids. CDR3 in DNA: TGTGCCATCACTTGGGGGCACTCCTACAATGAGCAGTTCTTC. Its protein product is CAITWGHSYNEQFF.

This clonotype is labeled as medium-sized. The V call is TRBV30, the J call TRBJ2-3; no clear D gene. Looked up from germline, CDR1 is GTSNPN and CDR2 is SVGIG (reference sequence). The CDR3 is 12 residues long. Trimming pared 0 bases from V and 6 bases from J, leaving 7 bases between. CDR3 protein: CAWSVRRDTQYF. The CDR3 coding sequence is TGTGCCTGGAGTGTAAGGCGTGATACGCAGTATTTT.

The chain links TRBV20-1 to TRBJ2-3; D might be TRBD2 (5 bases). Germline V gene sequence: CDR1 DFQATT, CDR2 SNEGSKA (reference sequence). With 6 bases removed from V and 2 bases from J, the gap between germline ends came to 21 bases. The CDR3 consists of 16 residues. CDR3 DNA sequence: TGCAGTGCAGAGCCCTTGTCCAGCGGCCTCACAGATACGCAGTATTTT. It is translated as CSAEPLSSGLTDTQYF.

The rearrangement links TRBV10-3 to TRBJ1-1, with 7 bases aligning to TRBD1. The CDR3 contains 15 residues. CDR1 ENHRY and CDR2 SYGVKD come from the germline V gene. The V gene end was trimmed by 10 bases and the J gene end by 4 bases; junction bases not matched to a gene: 15. CDR3 loop: CATSDRAGVGTEAFF. In DNA form, the CDR3 reads TGTGCCACCTCAGACAGGGCGGGGGTAGGCACTGAAGCTTTCTTT.

This clonotype has a single count. The junction departs from the called germline gene at one end, perhaps through a read error. The chain joins TRBV4-2 to TRBJ1-2; no reliable D call. The length of the CDR3 is 15 residues. CDR1 is LGHNA and CDR2 is YNFKEQ in the germline V gene. CDR3 nucleotides: TGTGCCAGCAGCAAAGAAGGGTCGGGCGACTATGGCTACACCTTC. As protein: CASSKEGSGDYGYTF.

The chain employs TRBV5-3 and TRBJ1-2, with D unresolved. TRBV5-3 carries the ORF label, with uncertain function. The CDR3 sequence is 17 residues long. Trimming took off 4 bases at V and 6 bases at J, with 25 bases between the two ends. CDR3 DNA: TGTGCCAGAAGCCTAATCGAATGTGGCAGAGAAAGCGATGGCTACACCTTC. Translation: CARSLIECGRESDGYTF.

This chain joins TRBV5-4 and TRBJ2-1; TRBD2 matches 8 bases. V shed 4 bases and J 4 bases; nucleotides not matched to a gene: 7. Germline V gives CDR1 SGHNT, CDR2 YYREEE (reference sequence). CDR3 length equals 15 residues. CDR3 protein: CASSTGLAPYNEQFF. The CDR3 nucleotides read TGTGCCAGCAGCACCGGACTAGCCCCTTACAATGAGCAGTTCTTC.

This clonotype was seen a handful of times. The junction does not match germline at one end; this may be a read error. V is TRBV5-6 and J is TRBJ2-3; 12 bases are shared with TRBD2. The CDR3 extends over 18 amino acids. The V gene's germline CDR1 is SGHDT and CDR2 YYEEEE. The CDR3 protein is CASSLGGLAGVDADTQYF. As DNA, the CDR3 is TGCGCCAGCAGCTTGGGGGGACTAGCGGGTGTTGACGCAGATACGCAGTATTTT.

The chain carries TRBV10-1 and TRBJ2-3, with 11 nucleotides matching TRBD2. The CDR3 runs to 16 residues. The germline V gene encodes CDR1 WNHNN and CDR2 SYGVQD (reference sequence). Trimming took 3 bases from V and 5 from J; bases not matched to a gene: 7. The CDR3 loop reads CASSDPLAGDEDTQYF. The CDR3 coding sequence is TGCGCCAGCAGTGACCCACTAGCGGGGGATGAAGATACGCAGTATTTT.

The gene calls are TRBV14 and TRBJ1-1, with D perhaps TRBD1 (6 bases). Per the germline V gene, CDR1 is SGHDN and CDR2 is FVKESK. The V end was cut by 0 bases, the J end by 3 bases, with 8 bases between. The CDR3 totals 14 residues. The CDR3 is CASSQDRGYTEAFF. CDR3 coding DNA: TGTGCCAGCAGCCAAGATAGGGGGTACACTGAAGCTTTCTTT.

This clonotype was seen more than once but under ten times. The V gene is TRBV6-2 or TRBV6-3, the J gene TRBJ2-3; 10 nucleotides align to TRBD1. In germline, CDR1 is MNHEY, CDR2 SVGEGT. Losses at the gene ends were 6 bases for V and 4 bases for J; bases not matched to a gene: 7. The CDR3 covers 15 residues. CDR3 bases: TGTGCCAGCAGCCCAGGACAGGGGGATGCAGATACGCAGTATTTT. Translating it yields CASSPGQGDADTQYF.

This chain uses TRBV2 with TRBJ2-7, with 11 positions matching TRBD1. This CDR3 region has 15 residues. Germline CDR1 is SNHLY and CDR2 is FYNNEI. V was pared by 6 bases and J by 4 bases, with 8 bases of the junction left unmatched. The CDR3 reads CASRGSRDRGYEQYF. CDR3 coding DNA: TGTGCCAGCAGGGGAAGCCGGGACAGGGGGTACGAGCAGTACTTC.

Note on this clonotype: Just one base apart from a much larger clone, this may be a read error. V and J are TRBV19 and TRBJ2-7, with D perhaps assigned TRBD1 or TRBD2 (5 bases each). The CDR3 has 14 residues. Germline V gene data show CDR1 as LNHDA and CDR2 as SQIVND (reference sequence). The CDR3 nucleotides are TGTGCCAGTGGTATGGGGCAGAGGGCCCACGAGCAGTACTTC. Its translation: CASGMGQRAHEQYF.

The J gene is TRBJ1-3, the V gene TRBV30; D call uncertain. The CDR3 totals 16 residues. The V end was cut by 3 bases, the J end by 0 bases, with 15 bases between. In germline, CDR1 is GTSNPN, CDR2 SVGIG (reference sequence). The CDR3 DNA reads as TGTGCCTGGAGCTTGAGCATTGCGAGCTCTGGAAACACCATATATTTT. Translating it yields CAWSLSIASSGNTIYF.